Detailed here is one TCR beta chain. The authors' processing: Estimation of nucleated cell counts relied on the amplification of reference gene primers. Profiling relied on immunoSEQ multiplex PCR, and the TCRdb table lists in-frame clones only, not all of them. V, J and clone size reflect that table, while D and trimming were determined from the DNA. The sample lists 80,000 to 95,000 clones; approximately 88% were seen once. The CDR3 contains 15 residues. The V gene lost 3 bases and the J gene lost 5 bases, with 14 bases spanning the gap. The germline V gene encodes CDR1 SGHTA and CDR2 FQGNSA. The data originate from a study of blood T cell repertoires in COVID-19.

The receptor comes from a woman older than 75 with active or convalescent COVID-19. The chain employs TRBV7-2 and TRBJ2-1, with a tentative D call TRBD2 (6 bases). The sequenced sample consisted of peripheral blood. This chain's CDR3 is CASSLGLHTNNEQFF. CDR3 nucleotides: TGTGCCAGCAGCTTGGGACTCCACACAAACAATGAGCAGTTCTTC.